Below, 2 T cell receptor beta chains from the same sample are listed, as sequenced in a study of T cell repertoires in cytomegalovirus infection. Their specific antigens are unknown. One entry per CDR3 protein results from TCRdb running MiXCR on the reads. The table shows some 920,000 distinct CDR3 sequences, with roughly 30% occurring only once. The starting material was cultured CD8+ T cells from PBMCs, obtained from culture after CMV antigen stimulation. The receptors originated from a human donor in good health (CMV status not recorded). Some clones in this sample may be carry-over from other donors' samples.

The chain recombines TRBV7-3 with TRBJ2-4; D is unclear. The CDR3 is 12 residues long. The germline V gene encodes CDR1 SGHTA and CDR2 FQGTGA. The V end lost 3 bases, the J end lost 6 bases, and 6 bases lay between the germline ends. The DNA for the CDR3 is TGTGCCAGCAGCTTCCGGTCAAACATTCAGTACTTC. It codes for CASSFRSNIQYF. The whole variable domain, remainder taken from reference TRBV7-3 and TRBJ2-4, is GAGVSQTPSNKVTEKGKYVELRCDPISGHTALYWYRQSLGQGPEFLIYFQGTGAADDSGLPNDRFFAVRPEGSVSTLKIQRTERGDSAVYLCASSFRSNIQYFGAGTRLSVL.

This clonotype was seen a handful of times. The chain combines TRBV28 with TRBJ1-1, with D hard to call. Germline CDR1 and CDR2: MDHEN and SYDVKM. The CDR3 runs to 15 residues. Trimming removed 6 bases at V and 1 base at J, with 15 bases between. The CDR3 sequence: CASRGTTDQNTEAFF. CDR3 bases: TGTGCCAGCAGAGGAACCACAGACCAGAACACTGAAGCTTTCTTT.